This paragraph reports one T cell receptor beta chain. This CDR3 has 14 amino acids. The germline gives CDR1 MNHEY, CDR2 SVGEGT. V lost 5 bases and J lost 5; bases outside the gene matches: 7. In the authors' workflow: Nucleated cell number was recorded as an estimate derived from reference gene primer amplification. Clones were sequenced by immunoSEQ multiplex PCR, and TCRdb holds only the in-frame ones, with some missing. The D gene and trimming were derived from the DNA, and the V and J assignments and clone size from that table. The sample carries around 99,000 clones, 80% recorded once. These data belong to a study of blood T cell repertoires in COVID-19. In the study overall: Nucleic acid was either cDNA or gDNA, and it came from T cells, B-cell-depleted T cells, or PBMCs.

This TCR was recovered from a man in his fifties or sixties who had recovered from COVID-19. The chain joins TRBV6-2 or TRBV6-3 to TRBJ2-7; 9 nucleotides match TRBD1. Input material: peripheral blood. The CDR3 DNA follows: TGTGCCAGCAGTCAAGGACAGGGGACCCACGAGCAGTACTTC. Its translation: CASSQGQGTHEQYF.